These T cell receptor beta chains were read from a single sample in a study of T and B cells in COVID-19 patients. TCRdb redid the calling of the multiplex PCR reads with MiXCR, one entry per CDR3 protein. Among 11,000 to 15,000 distinct CDR3 sequences listed, about 28% were seen once. The source material was blood. These TCRs come from a human donor who had recovered from COVID-19. The CDR3 runs from the conserved cysteine through the conserved F or W. A D gene is named only where the DNA matches it firmly. A row's size may be missing; if present it is once, few, many or a size class.

clone_size | d_call | j_call | v_call | cdr3_nt | cdr3_aa
medium-sized | TRBD1 | TRBJ1-6 | TRBV15 | TGTGCCACCAGAACGAACAGGGGAAATTCACCCCTCCACTTT | CATRTNRGNSPLHF
many | NA | TRBJ2-3 | TRBV6-2/TRBV6-3 | TGTGCCAGCAGTTTCAGCCCGCCGGATACGCAGTATTTT | CASSFSPPDTQYF
NA | NA | TRBJ2-3 | TRBV6-1 | TGTGCCAGCATGGTCTTCCGGCCCTATACGCAGTATTTT | CASMVFRPYTQYF
many | TRBD2 | TRBJ2-5 | TRBV30 | TGTGCCTGGGTGGGACTAGCGGGTGGAGAGACCCAGTACTTC | CAWVGLAGGETQYF
few | NA | TRBJ2-7 | TRBV5-4 | TGTGCCAGCAGCCAGGGGTCTAGCACTCCCTACGAGCAGTACTTC | CASSQGSSTPYEQYF
few | NA | TRBJ1-6 | TRBV12-3/TRBV12-4 | TGTGCCAGCAGTTTAGGTGCCTATAATTCACCCCTCCACTTT | CASSLGAYNSPLHF
few | NA | TRBJ1-2 | TRBV5-6 | TGTGCCAGCAGCTTGGCCAGGGTTGGCTACACCTTC | CASSLARVGYTF
many | TRBD2 | TRBJ2-1 | TRBV19 | TGTGCCAGTAGTACCCTAGCGGGAGACACCTACAATGAGCAGTTCTTC | CASSTLAGDTYNEQFF
NA | TRBD1 | TRBJ1-2 | TRBV6-5 | TGTGCCAGCAGGGCGGACAGGGTAGGCGGCTACACCTTC | CASRADRVGGYTF
NA | TRBD1 | TRBJ2-2 | TRBV5-4 | TGTGCCAGCAGCTTTAGATCCGGGACAGGGGGCACCGGGGAGCTGTTTTTT | CASSFRSGTGGTGELFF
medium-sized | NA | TRBJ2-1 | TRBV6-2/TRBV6-3 | TGTGCCAGCAGTCAGGCAATCCATGAGCAGTTCTTC | CASSQAIHEQFF
NA | NA | TRBJ2-5 | TRBV7-2 | TGTGCCAGCAGCTTAGAACGCAGTGAGACCCAGTACTTC | CASSLERSETQYF
few | NA | TRBJ1-1 | TRBV6-5 | TGTGCCAGCAGTCCCCTGACGAAAACTGAAGCTTTCTTT | CASSPLTKTEAFF
NA | TRBD1 | TRBJ1-2 | TRBV15 | TGTGCCACCAGCAGTCTACAGGGGAACTATGGCTACACCTTC | CATSSLQGNYGYTF
medium-sized | TRBD1 | TRBJ2-1 | TRBV19 | TGTGCCAGTAGTCTAGACAGGGATATTTACAATGAGCAGTTCTTC | CASSLDRDIYNEQFF
medium-sized | TRBD1 | TRBJ2-1 | TRBV6-5 | TGTGCCAGCAGTCGGGACAGCTTCTTC | CASSRDSFF
medium-sized | NA | TRBJ1-1 | TRBV29-1 | TGCAGCGGGCGAGGGGGGCTGAACACTGAAGCTTTCTTT | CSGRGGLNTEAFF
few | NA | TRBJ2-1 | TRBV27 | TGTGCCAGCAGTCCCCAGGGCTCCTACAATGAGCAGTTCTTC | CASSPQGSYNEQFF
NA | NA | TRBJ2-2 | TRBV11-2 | TGTGCCTGTCAGGCAGACTTTAACACCGGGGAGCTGTTTTTT | CACQADFNTGELFF
many | NA | TRBJ1-3 | TRBV29-1 | TGCAGTGGAATATGGGCTGGAAACACCATATATTTT | CSGIWAGNTIYF
few | NA | TRBJ2-6 | TRBV6-6 | TGTGCCAGCGGCAGGGGGGGATCTGGGGCCAACGTCCTGACTTTC | CASGRGGSGANVLTF
few | TRBD1 | TRBJ1-5 | TRBV6-6 | TGTGCCAGCAGTCCGGACAGGAAGATTAGCAATCAGCCCCAGCATTTT | CASSPDRKISNQPQHF
NA | NA | TRBJ1-4 | TRBV5-4 | TGTGCCAGCAGCTTGCCTCGTGCTGAAAAACTGTTTTTT | CASSLPRAEKLFF
NA | NA | TRBJ2-2 | TRBV7-9 | TGTGCCAGCAGCTTAGGGACGGTAGAGCTGTTTTTT | CASSLGTVELFF
once | TRBD1 | TRBJ2-5 | TRBV27 | TGTGCCAGCAGGACCCTACGCCTGACGGGACAGAGCCAAGAGACCCAGTACTTC | CASRTLRLTGQSQETQYF
NA | TRBD2 | TRBJ2-1 | TRBV14 | TGTGCCAGCAGCCATCGTACTAGCGGGAGTTACAATGAGCAGTTCTTC | CASSHRTSGSYNEQFF
NA | TRBD1 | TRBJ1-6 | TRBV6-5 | TGTGCCAGCAGCCCGGGACAGGGGCATTCACCCCTCCACTTT | CASSPGQGHSPLHF
medium-sized | TRBD2 | TRBJ2-3 | TRBV30 | TGTGCCTGGAGTGTACCCAGCGGGGGATTCACAGATACGCAGTATTTT | CAWSVPSGGFTDTQYF
few | NA | TRBJ2-5 | TRBV20-1 | TGCAGTGCTTCGACAGAGACTAGAGGATTGTATCGGGAGACCCAGTACTTC | CSASTETRGLYRETQYF
many | NA | TRBJ2-2 | TRBV6-1 | TGTGCCGTCAAAAGGGAAGACACCGGGGAGCTGTTTTTT | CAVKREDTGELFF
medium-sized | TRBD1 | TRBJ1-6 | TRBV19 | TGTGCCAGTAGTACCTCGCGGACAGGGGTCAATAATTCACCCCTCCACTTT | CASSTSRTGVNNSPLHF
many | NA | TRBJ2-2 | TRBV27 | TGTGCCAGCGGCTCGCGGGACTTCACCGGGGAGCTGTTTTTT | CASGSRDFTGELFF
few | NA | TRBJ1-5 | TRBV27 | TGTGCCAGCAGTTTTAGCCAGGGAACGGGTCAGCCCCAGCATTTT | CASSFSQGTGQPQHF
NA | NA | TRBJ1-6 | TRBV30 | TGTGCCTGGGCGCCGGGAACCTATAATTCACCCCTCCACTTT | CAWAPGTYNSPLHF
NA | TRBD1 | TRBJ2-1 | TRBV5-1 | TGCGCCAGCAGCTTGGGGGACAGGGGAAATTACAATGAGCAGTTCTTC | CASSLGDRGNYNEQFF